This T cell receptor (beta chain) was observed in a study of blood T cell repertoires in COVID-19. Study as a whole: Whether acute or convalescent, the COVID-19 samples came from the United States, Italy and Spain. T cells, B-cell-depleted T cells, or PBMCs provided the cDNA or gDNA that served as material.

CDR3 length: 15 amino acids. Germline CDR1 reads MNHEY; CDR2 reads SVGEGT. With 0 bases clipped from V and 4 bases from J, the junction kept 3 bases outside the gene matches. This clone appeared a single time. In the study's own analysis: Estimation of nucleated cell counts relied on the amplification of reference gene primers. The assay was immunoSEQ multiplex PCR, and TCRdb's table has in-frame clones only and misses some. V and J calls and clone size are as listed in that table; D and trimming were resolved from the DNA. The repertoire consists of 150,000 to 200,000 clones, with 60% to 85% occurring once and the leading ten covering roughly 8.7%.

The chain combines TRBV6-2 or TRBV6-3 with TRBJ2-1, with 7 bases fitting TRBD1. Source material: peripheral blood. The clonotype originates from a woman in her forties or fifties with active or convalescent COVID-19. CDR3 loop: CASSYSQGIYNEQFF. In nucleotides, the CDR3 is TGTGCCAGCAGTTACTCACAGGGGATATACAATGAGCAGTTCTTC.